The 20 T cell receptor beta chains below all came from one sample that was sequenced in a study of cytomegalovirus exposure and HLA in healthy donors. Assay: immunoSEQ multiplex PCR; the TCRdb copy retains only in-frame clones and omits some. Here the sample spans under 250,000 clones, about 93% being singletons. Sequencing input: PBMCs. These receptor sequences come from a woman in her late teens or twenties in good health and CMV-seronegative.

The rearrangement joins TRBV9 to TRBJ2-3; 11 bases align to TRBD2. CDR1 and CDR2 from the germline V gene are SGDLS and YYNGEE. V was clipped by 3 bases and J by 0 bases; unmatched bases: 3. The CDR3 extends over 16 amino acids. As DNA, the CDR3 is TGTGCCAGCAGCGAGCGACTAGCGGGAAGCACAGATACGCAGTATTTT. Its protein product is CASSERLAGSTDTQYF.

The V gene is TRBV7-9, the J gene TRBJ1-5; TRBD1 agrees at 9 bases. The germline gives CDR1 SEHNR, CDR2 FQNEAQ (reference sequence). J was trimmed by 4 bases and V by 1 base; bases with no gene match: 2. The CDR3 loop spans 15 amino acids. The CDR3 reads CASSLGDRVNQPQHF. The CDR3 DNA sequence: TGTGCCAGCAGCTTAGGGGACAGGGTAAATCAGCCCCAGCATTTT.

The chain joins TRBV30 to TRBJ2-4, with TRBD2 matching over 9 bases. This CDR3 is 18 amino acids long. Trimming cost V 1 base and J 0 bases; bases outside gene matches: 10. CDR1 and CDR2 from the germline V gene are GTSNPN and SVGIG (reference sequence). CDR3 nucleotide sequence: TGTGCCTGGAGTGGGCTAGCGGGAAACGAAAAAGCCAAAAACATTCAGTACTTC. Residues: CAWSGLAGNEKAKNIQYF.

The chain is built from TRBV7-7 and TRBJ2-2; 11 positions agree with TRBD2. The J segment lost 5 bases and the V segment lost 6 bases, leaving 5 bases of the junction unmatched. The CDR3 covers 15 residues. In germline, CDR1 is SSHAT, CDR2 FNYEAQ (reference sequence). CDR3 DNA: TGTGCCAGCAGTCGCATAGCGGGAGGGACCGGGGAGCTGTTTTTT. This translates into CASSRIAGGTGELFF. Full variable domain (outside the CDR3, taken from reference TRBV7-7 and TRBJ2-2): GAGVSQSPRYKVTKRGQDVTLRCDPISSHATLYWYQQALGQGPEFLTYFNYEAQPDKSGLPSDRFSAERPEGSISTLTIQRTEQRDSAMYRCASSRIAGGTGELFFGEGSRLTVL.

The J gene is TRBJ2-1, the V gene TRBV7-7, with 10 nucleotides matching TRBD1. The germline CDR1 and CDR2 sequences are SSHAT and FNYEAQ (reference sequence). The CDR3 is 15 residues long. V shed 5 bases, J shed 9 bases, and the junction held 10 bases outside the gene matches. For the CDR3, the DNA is TGTGCCAGCAGCGACTCCGGGACAGGGGATTTTGAGCAGTTCTTC. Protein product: CASSDSGTGDFEQFF.

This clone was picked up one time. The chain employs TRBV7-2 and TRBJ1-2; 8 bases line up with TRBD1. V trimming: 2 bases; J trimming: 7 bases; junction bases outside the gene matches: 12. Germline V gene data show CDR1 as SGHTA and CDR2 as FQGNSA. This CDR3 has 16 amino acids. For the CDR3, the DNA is TGTGCCAGCAGCTTATCCGGACAGGGACTCGGCCTTGGCTACACCTTC. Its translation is CASSLSGQGLGLGYTF.

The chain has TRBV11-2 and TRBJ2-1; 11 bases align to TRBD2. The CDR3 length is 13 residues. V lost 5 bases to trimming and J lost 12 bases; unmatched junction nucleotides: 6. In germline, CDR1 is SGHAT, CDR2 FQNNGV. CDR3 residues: CASSVTSGSLQFF. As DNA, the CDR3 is TGTGCCAGCAGCGTCACTAGCGGGAGTTTGCAGTTCTTC.

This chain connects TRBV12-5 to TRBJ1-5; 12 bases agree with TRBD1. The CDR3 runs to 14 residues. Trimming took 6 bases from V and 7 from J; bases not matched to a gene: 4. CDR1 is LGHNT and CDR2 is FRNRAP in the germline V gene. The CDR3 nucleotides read TGTGCTAGTGGAAAGGGACAGGGGGCCCAGCCCCAGCATTTT. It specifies CASGKGQGAQPQHF.

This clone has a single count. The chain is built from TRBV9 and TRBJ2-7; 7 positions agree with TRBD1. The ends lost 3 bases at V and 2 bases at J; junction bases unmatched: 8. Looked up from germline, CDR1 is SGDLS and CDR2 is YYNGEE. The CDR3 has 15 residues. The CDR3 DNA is TGTGCCAGCAGCGGAAATCCAGGACAGGCCTACGAGCAGTACTTC. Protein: CASSGNPGQAYEQYF.

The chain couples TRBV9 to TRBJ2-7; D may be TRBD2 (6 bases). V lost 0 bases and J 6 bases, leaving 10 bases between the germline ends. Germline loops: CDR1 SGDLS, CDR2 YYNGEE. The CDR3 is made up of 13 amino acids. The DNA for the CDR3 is TGTGCCAGCAGCGTAGGGGGAGGATTCGAGCAGTACTTC. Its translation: CASSVGGGFEQYF. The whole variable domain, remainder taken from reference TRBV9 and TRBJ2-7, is DSGVTQTPKHLITATGQRVTLRCSPRSGDLSVYWYQQSLDQGLQFLIQYYNGEERAKGNILERFSAQQFPDLHSELNLSSLELGDSALYFCASSVGGGFEQYFGPGTRLTVT.

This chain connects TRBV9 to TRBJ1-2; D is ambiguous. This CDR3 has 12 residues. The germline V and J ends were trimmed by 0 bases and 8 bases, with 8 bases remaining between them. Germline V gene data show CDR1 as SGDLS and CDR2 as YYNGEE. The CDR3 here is CASSVGLRGYTF. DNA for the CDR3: TGTGCCAGCAGCGTAGGGTTGCGGGGCTACACCTTC.

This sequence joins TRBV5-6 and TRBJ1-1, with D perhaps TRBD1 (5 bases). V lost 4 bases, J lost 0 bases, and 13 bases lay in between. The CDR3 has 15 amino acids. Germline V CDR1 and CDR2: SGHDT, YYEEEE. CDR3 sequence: CASSRLTAVNTEAFF. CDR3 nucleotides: TGTGCCAGCAGCAGGTTGACAGCCGTGAACACTGAAGCTTTCTTT.

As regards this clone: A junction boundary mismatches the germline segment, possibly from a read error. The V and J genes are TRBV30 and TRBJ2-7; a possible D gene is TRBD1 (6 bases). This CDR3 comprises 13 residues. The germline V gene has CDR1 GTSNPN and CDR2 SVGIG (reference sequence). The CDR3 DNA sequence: TGTGCTTGGAGGCCCAGGGGACCTTACGAGCAGTACTTC. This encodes CAWRPRGPYEQYF.

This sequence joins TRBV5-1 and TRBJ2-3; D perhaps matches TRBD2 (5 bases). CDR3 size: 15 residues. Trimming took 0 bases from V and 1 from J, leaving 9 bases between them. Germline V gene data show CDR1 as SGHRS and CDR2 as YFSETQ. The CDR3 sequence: CASSLEGVRTDTQYF. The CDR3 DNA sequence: TGCGCCAGCAGCTTGGAGGGAGTGCGCACAGATACGCAGTATTTT.

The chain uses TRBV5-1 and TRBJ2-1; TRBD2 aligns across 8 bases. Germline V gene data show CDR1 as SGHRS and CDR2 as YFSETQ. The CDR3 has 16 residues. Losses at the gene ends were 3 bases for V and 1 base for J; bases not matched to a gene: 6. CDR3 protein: CASSWSGSSSYNEQFF. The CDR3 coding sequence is TGCGCCAGCAGCTGGAGCGGGAGTAGTTCCTACAATGAGCAGTTCTTC.

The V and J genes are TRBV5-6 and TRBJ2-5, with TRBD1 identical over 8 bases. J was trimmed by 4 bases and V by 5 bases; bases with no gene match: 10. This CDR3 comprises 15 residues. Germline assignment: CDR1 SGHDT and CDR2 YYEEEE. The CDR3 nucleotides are TGTGCCAGCAGTTACCTCGTTGGACAGGGAGAGACCCAGTACTTC. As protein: CASSYLVGQGETQYF. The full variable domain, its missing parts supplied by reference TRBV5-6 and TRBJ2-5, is DAGVTQSPTHLIKTRGQQVTLRCSPKSGHDTVSWYQQALGQGPQFIFQYYEEEERQRGNFPDRFSGHQFPNYSSELNVNALLLGDSALYLCASSYLVGQGETQYFGPGTRLLVL.

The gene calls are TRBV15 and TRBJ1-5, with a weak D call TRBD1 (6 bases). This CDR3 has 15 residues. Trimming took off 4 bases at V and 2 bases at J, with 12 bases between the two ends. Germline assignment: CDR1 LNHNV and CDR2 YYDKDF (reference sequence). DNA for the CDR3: TGTGCCACCAGCAACAGGGTGTTGGGCAATCAGCCCCAGCATTTT. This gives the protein CATSNRVLGNQPQHF.

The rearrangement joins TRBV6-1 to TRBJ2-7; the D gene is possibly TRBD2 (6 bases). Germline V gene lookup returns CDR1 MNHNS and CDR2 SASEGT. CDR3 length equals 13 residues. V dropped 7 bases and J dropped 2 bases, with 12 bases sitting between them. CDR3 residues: CASMIQRAYEQYF. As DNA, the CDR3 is TGTGCCAGCATGATTCAGCGGGCCTACGAGCAGTACTTC.

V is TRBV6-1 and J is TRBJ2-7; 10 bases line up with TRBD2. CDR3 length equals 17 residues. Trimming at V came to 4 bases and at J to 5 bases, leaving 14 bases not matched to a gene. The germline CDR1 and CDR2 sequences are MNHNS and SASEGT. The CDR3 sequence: CASSGLLAGVILDEQYF. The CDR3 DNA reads TGTGCCAGCAGTGGCCTTCTAGCGGGAGTAATTCTCGACGAGCAGTACTTC.

The CDR3 DNA reads as TGTGCCAGCAGAGACTCAGAAAATAACTATGGCTACACCTTC. This translates into CASRDSENNYGYTF. J is TRBJ1-2 and V is TRBV7-9; D gene ambiguous. The CDR3 is made up of 14 amino acids. V lost 6 bases to trimming and J lost 1 base, with 12 bases between them. Germline CDR1 SEHNR, CDR2 FQNEAQ (reference sequence).